What follows are 10 T cell receptor beta chains derived from one specimen sequenced in a study of cytomegalovirus exposure and HLA in healthy donors. PCR involved 60 Vbeta and 13 Jbeta primers. The method was immunoSEQ multiplex PCR; TCRdb's version includes in-frame clones alone and lacks a portion of them. The table records roughly 100,000 clones, approximately 73% of them present only once. Material: PBMCs. The receptors originated from a woman in her late teens or twenties in good health and CMV-seropositive.

The rearrangement links TRBV10-2 to TRBJ2-1, with D perhaps TRBD1 (5 bases). Trimming took 5 bases from V and 0 from J, leaving 11 bases between them. Germline loops: CDR1 WSHSY, CDR2 SAAADI. CDR3 size: 15 residues. CDR3 coding DNA: TGCGCCAGCAGTATACAGGAACACTCCTACAATGAGCAGTTCTTC. Translating gives CASSIQEHSYNEQFF.

The chain is built from TRBV30 and TRBJ1-2; D unresolved. V was clipped by 3 bases and J by 3 bases, with 5 bases between them. There are 11 residues in the CDR3. The germline V gene encodes CDR1 GTSNPN and CDR2 SVGIG (reference sequence). The CDR3 loop is CAWRRDYGYTF. CDR3 nucleotide sequence: TGTGCCTGGAGGAGGGACTATGGCTACACCTTC.

In nucleotides, the CDR3 is TGTGCCAGCAGCTCCCCGCGGGAGGGTCGGGAGCAGTACTTC. It translates to CASSSPREGREQYF. The chain has TRBV5-4 and TRBJ2-7, with TRBD2 identical over 9 bases. Germline-derived CDR1 and CDR2 are SGHNT and YYREEE (reference sequence). Trimming at V came to 3 bases and at J to 7 bases, leaving 8 bases not matched to a gene. The CDR3 covers 14 residues.

CDR3 sequence (DNA): TGTGCCAGCTCACCACCCCGTGCCAGGGCAGGATATGGCTACACCTTC. This sequence encodes CASSPPRARAGYGYTF. The chain uses TRBV18 and TRBJ1-2; tentatively, D is TRBD1 (5 bases). This CDR3 spans 16 amino acids. Looked up from germline, CDR1 is KGHSH and CDR2 is LQKENI. V lost 0 bases and J lost 5, with 16 bases in between.

This sequence joins TRBV28 and TRBJ2-6, with D maybe TRBD2 (6 bases). The germline V gene encodes CDR1 MDHEN and CDR2 SYDVKM. This CDR3 has 17 residues. Trimming removed 6 bases at V and 3 bases at J, with 18 bases between. CDR3 sequence: CASSTGTSTSGANVLTF. The CDR3 bases are TGTGCCAGCAGCACCGGGACTTCCACAAGTGGGGCCAACGTCCTGACTTTC. Based on the CDR3 plus reference TRBV28 and TRBJ2-6, the full variable domain is DVKVTQSSRYLVKRTGEKVFLECVQDMDHENMFWYRQDPGLGLRLIYFSYDVKMKEKGDIPEGYSVSREKKERFSLILESASTNQTSMYLCASSTGTSTSGANVLTFGAGSRLTVL.

The chain recombines TRBV11-2 with TRBJ1-1; D unresolved. Between the trimmed V and J ends, which lost 3 bases and 1 base, there was a span of 6 bases. This CDR3 region has 13 residues. Germline V CDR1 and CDR2: SGHAT, FQNNGV. CDR3 sequence: CASSLRQNTEAFF. The CDR3 nucleotides are TGTGCCAGCAGCTTGAGACAGAACACTGAAGCTTTCTTT.

CDR3 coding DNA: TGTGCCAGCAGCTTGGGAGGGAAGGACACTGAAGCTTTCTTT. As protein: CASSLGGKDTEAFF. The chain joins TRBV5-4 to TRBJ1-1; D unresolved. The CDR3 length is 14 residues. Trimming left V 0 bases short and J 3 bases short, with 9 bases between. From germline, CDR1 is SGHNT and CDR2 YYREEE (reference sequence).

CDR3 region: CASSRLAGGPSEQFF. The DNA of the CDR3 is TGTGCCAGCAGCCGATTAGCGGGAGGGCCGTCTGAGCAGTTCTTC. The chain uses TRBV7-2 and TRBJ2-1; 11 bases align to TRBD2. Germline trimming cut 5 bases from V and 9 bases from J; bases unmatched to any gene: 9. Germline CDR1 is SGHTA and CDR2 is FQGNSA. The length of the CDR3 is 15 residues.

The chain recombines TRBV5-1 with TRBJ2-3; a possible D gene is TRBD2 (6 bases). Germline-derived CDR1 and CDR2 are SGHRS and YFSETQ. Trimming cost V 4 bases and J 3 bases, with 12 bases left between them. The CDR3 has 14 residues. The CDR3 is CASSPDGGTDTQYF. The DNA for the CDR3 is TGCGCCAGCAGCCCGGATGGAGGGACAGATACGCAGTATTTT.

The chain has TRBV7-3 and TRBJ2-5; TRBD2 is a possible D gene (5 bases). CDR1 and CDR2 from the germline V gene are SGHTA and FQGTGA. Trimming stripped 2 bases from V and 5 bases from J, with 9 bases between. The CDR3 spans 13 residues. The CDR3 DNA sequence: TGTGCCAGCAGCTTAGCTAGCTGGGAGACCCAGTACTTC. Translated, it gives CASSLASWETQYF.